This TCR beta chain stems from a study of blood T cell repertoires in COVID-19. As for the study in general: T cells, B-cell-depleted T cells, or PBMCs provided the cDNA or gDNA that served as material.

In this sample, this clone turned up a few times. Original analysis: Counts of nucleated cells, estimated from reference gene primer amplification, were obtained. Some clones are missing from TCRdb's copy, which holds only in-frame ones; the method was immunoSEQ multiplex PCR. From that table come the V and J calls and clone size; the DNA was used to work out D and trimming. This sample carries hundreds of thousands of clones, roughly 87% of them seen once, and the ten largest clones take roughly 2%. The receptor was derived from a man aged 18 to 29 with active or convalescent COVID-19. Sequenced sample: peripheral blood.

CDR3 DNA: TGCAGTGCTAGAGCAACAGGGTTCTACACCTTC. Residues: CSARATGFYTF. This sequence joins TRBV20-1 and TRBJ1-2; maybe TRBD1 (6 bases). The CDR3 length is 11 residues. V was shortened by 1 base and J by 10 bases, with 10 bases between the two germline ends. Germline values: CDR1 DFQATT, CDR2 SNEGSKA (reference sequence).